This T cell receptor (beta chain) was documented in a study of monozygotic twins with inflammatory bowel disease. No T cells were sorted before total RNA was taken from whole blood. UMIs incorporating a 6-nucleotide sample barcode were appended by means of template switching. TCRdb derives one entry per CDR3 protein from the 5' RACE reads, leaving out DNA. The sample has fewer than 550,000 distinct CDR3 sequences, and its top ten clones hold roughly 2.3%. Germline values: CDR1 DFQATT, CDR2 SNEGSKA (reference sequence). CDR3 length equals 18 residues. Input material: blood. The origin of this receptor is a human donor with ulcerative colitis or Crohn's disease, or a healthy co-twin of an affected twin (not recorded which). The chain recombines TRBV20-1 with TRBJ1-3; with no DNA, the TCRdb D assignment of TRBD1 cannot be verified. The CDR3 reads CSARDGQGKPISGNTIYF.